This entry features one TCR beta chain sequence. The sample comes from a study of radiotherapy plus CTLA-4 blockade in lung cancer. The assay was immunoSEQ multiplex PCR, and TCRdb's table has in-frame clones only and misses some. This sample has approximately 67,000 clones, with about four fifths found just once. Focal radiation with ipilimumab CTLA-4 blockade was given to patients with chemo-refractory metastatic non-small-cell lung cancer. The junction had 5 bases not matched to a gene; V was cut back by 2 bases and J by 3 bases. The CDR3 is 15 amino acids. Germline V CDR1 and CDR2: PRHDT, FYEKMQ (reference sequence).

The specimen was peripheral blood, collected from a patient treated with radiotherapy plus ipilimumab. The chain carries TRBV13 and TRBJ2-3; 7 bases fit TRBD2. This clonotype was sampled from a human donor with non-small cell lung cancer who had a partial response to radiotherapy plus ipilimumab. The chain's CDR3 is CASSLRRGRTDTQYF. Here the CDR3 DNA reads TGTGCCAGCAGCTTACGGCGCGGGAGAACAGATACGCAGTATTTT.